This TCR beta chain appears in the sequencing data of a study of OX40 agonist ivuxolimab in advanced cancers. Study-level background: Ivuxolimab doses were 0.01, 0.1, 0.3, 1.5, 3 or 10 mg/kg every 2 weeks. Those enrolled were approximately 87% male, with a mean age of 60 years and ages from roughly 20 to 85.

Per germline, CDR1 SGDLS and CDR2 YYNGEE. Trimming removed 2 bases at V and 0 bases at J, with 8 bases between. The CDR3 spans 14 residues. Assay: immunoSEQ multiplex PCR; the TCRdb copy retains only in-frame clones and omits some. Among more than 50,000 clones listed, over 80% were seen once. The rearrangement joins TRBV9 to TRBJ1-2; weak D call: TRBD1 (5 bases). This sample comprised CD4+ or CD8+ T cells sorted from blood, obtained in a trial of the OX40 agonist ivuxolimab. The receptor comes from an adult with an advanced solid tumor such as melanoma, head and neck, liver or kidney cancer. The chain's CDR3 is CASSVAGPNYGYTF. DNA for the CDR3: TGTGCCAGCAGCGTCGCAGGGCCTAACTATGGCTACACCTTC.